These 17 T cell receptor beta chains were all obtained from the same sample, sequenced in a study of cytomegalovirus exposure and HLA in healthy donors. With 60 Vbeta and 13 Jbeta primers, the PCR was carried out. Here immunoSEQ multiplex PCR was the method, and the copy in TCRdb shows in-frame clones only, minus some. The sample holds 180,000 or so clones; roughly four fifths are singletons and the top ten take about 0.094%. Sequenced: PBMCs. Receptors were obtained from a boy aged 2 to 10 in good health and CMV-seronegative.

This clone was picked up a small number of times. The genes are TRBV5-6 and TRBJ1-2; no reliable D call. The CDR3 consists of 12 residues. The germline gives CDR1 SGHDT, CDR2 YYEEEE. Trimming took off 0 bases at V and 6 bases at J, with 6 bases between the two ends. CDR3: CASSLGGDGYTF. As DNA, the CDR3 is TGTGCCAGCAGCTTGGGCGGCGATGGCTACACCTTC.

The chain joins TRBV5-6 to TRBJ2-7; TRBD2 agrees at 8 bases. The J segment lost 3 bases and the V segment lost 4 bases, leaving 9 bases of the junction unmatched. This CDR3 spans 15 amino acids. Per germline, CDR1 SGHDT and CDR2 YYEEEE. The CDR3 here is CASSPAGGSRYEQYF. The CDR3 coding sequence is TGTGCCAGCAGCCCCGCGGGGGGCTCGCGCTACGAGCAGTACTTC.

The gene calls are TRBV5-1 and TRBJ2-4; D is undetermined. The CDR3 spans 18 residues. With 4 bases removed from V and 0 bases from J, the gap between germline ends came to 20 bases. In germline, CDR1 is SGHRS, CDR2 YFSETQ. The CDR3 loop reads CASSPTGSQTLAKNIQYF. CDR3 nucleotide sequence: TGCGCCAGCAGCCCTACGGGTAGCCAGACCTTAGCCAAAAACATTCAGTACTTC.

The chain carries TRBV30 and TRBJ2-3; D might be TRBD2 (6 bases). Trimming shortened V by 5 bases and J by 7 bases, and 13 bases separated the two germline ends. This CDR3 comprises 12 residues. From germline, CDR1 is GTSNPN and CDR2 SVGIG (reference sequence). The CDR3 nucleotides read TGTGCCTGGGGGGGGTCGACGAATACGCAGTATTTT. This codes for CAWGGSTNTQYF.

V is TRBV5-6 and J is TRBJ1-4; unclear D gene. The CDR3 extends over 14 amino acids. The V end was cut by 4 bases, the J end by 2 bases, with 9 bases between. Germline V CDR1 and CDR2: SGHDT, YYEEEE. The CDR3 bases are TGTGCCAGCAGCCCAGCGGACACTAATGAAAAACTGTTTTTT. Translation gives CASSPADTNEKLFF.

V is TRBV6-6 and J is TRBJ2-5; D possibly corresponds to TRBD1 (6 bases). Per the germline V gene, CDR1 is MNHNY and CDR2 is SVGAGI (reference sequence). The length of the CDR3 is 12 residues. V was cut by 6 bases and J by 5 bases, with 10 bases left in between. The CDR3 DNA sequence: TGTGCCAGCAGCGGGACATCTGAGACCCAGTACTTC. Protein product: CASSGTSETQYF.

The chain recombines TRBV29-1 with TRBJ1-1; D may be TRBD1 (5 bases). Trimming took off 3 bases at V and 4 bases at J, with 15 bases between the two ends. The CDR3 extends over 14 amino acids. Germline CDR1 and CDR2: SQVTM and ANQGSEA. The CDR3 sequence: CSVDFVVRGTEAFF. In DNA, the CDR3 is TGCAGCGTTGATTTTGTGGTAAGGGGCACTGAAGCTTTCTTT.

This clone has a single count. The chain has TRBV6-5 and TRBJ1-4; a possible D gene is TRBD1 (6 bases). V dropped 6 bases and J dropped 8 bases, with 19 bases sitting between them. This CDR3 spans 15 amino acids. Germline-derived CDR1 and CDR2 are MNHEY and SVGAGI. CDR3 residues: CASRDVDSRGEKLFF. DNA for the CDR3: TGTGCCAGCAGAGACGTGGACAGTAGAGGCGAAAAACTGTTTTTT.

This chain links TRBV5-4 with TRBJ1-1; 7 bases are shared with TRBD1. From germline, CDR1 is SGHNT and CDR2 YYREEE (reference sequence). V gave up 1 base and J gave up 5 bases; unmatched junction bases: 5. The CDR3 consists of 14 residues. CDR3 sequence (DNA): TGTGCCAGCAGCTTGAGACAGGGTGGGACTGAAGCTTTCTTT. This codes for CASSLRQGGTEAFF.

The genes are TRBV29-1 and TRBJ1-1, with D unclear. Germline values: CDR1 SQVTM, CDR2 ANQGSEA. CDR3 length: 13 residues. Trimming removed 6 bases from V and 1 base from J, with 12 bases in between. The CDR3 region is CSVLLRGNTEAFF. The CDR3 DNA sequence: TGCAGCGTATTACTCCGGGGGAACACTGAAGCTTTCTTT.

The rearrangement uses TRBV27 and TRBJ2-7; 8 bases map to TRBD1. Germline values: CDR1 MNHEY, CDR2 SMNVEV (reference sequence). V was pared by 4 bases and J by 2 bases, with 7 bases of the junction left unmatched. The CDR3 length is 15 residues. Written as DNA, the CDR3 is TGTGCCAGCAGTTGGGGTGCGGACAGGGCCTACGAGCAGTACTTC. Translated, it gives CASSWGADRAYEQYF.

This clone was counted only a few times. The rearrangement uses TRBV7-3 and TRBJ2-1; TRBD1 matches 7 bases. CDR1 SGHTA and CDR2 FQGTGA come from the germline V gene. With V trimmed by 3 bases and J by 3 bases, 11 bases remained unmatched. This CDR3 is 17 amino acids long. CDR3 nucleotide sequence: TGTGCCAGCAGCTTTTCTTCCGGGACAGTAAACTACAATGAGCAGTTCTTC. Protein sequence: CASSFSSGTVNYNEQFF.

A single count supports this clone. This sequence joins TRBV18 and TRBJ2-2, with TRBD1 identical over 9 bases. With V trimmed by 4 bases and J by 5 bases, 8 bases remained unmatched. Germline CDR1 and CDR2: KGHSH and LQKENI. CDR3 size: 16 residues. The CDR3, as DNA: TGTGCCAGCTCACGGTCCGGGACAGGGAGAACCGGGGAGCTGTTTTTT. This gives the protein CASSRSGTGRTGELFF.

The chain carries TRBV5-5 and TRBJ2-7; D perhaps matches TRBD1 (6 bases). CDR1 and CDR2 from the germline V gene are SGHKS and YYEKEE (reference sequence). Deletions cut 2 bases from V and 1 base from J, with 13 bases between. The CDR3 totals 15 residues. The CDR3 DNA sequence: TGTGCCAGCAGCTTCCGACAGGACACATCCTACGAGCAGTACTTC. Translated, it gives CASSFRQDTSYEQYF. Full variable domain (rest looked up from reference TRBV5-5 and TRBJ2-7): DAGVTQSPTHLIKTRGQQVTLRCSPISGHKSVSWYQQVLGQGPQFIFQYYEKEERGRGNFPDRFSARQFPNYSSELNVNALLLGDSALYLCASSFRQDTSYEQYFGPGTRLTVT.

This clone was found a few times. V is TRBV25-1 and J is TRBJ2-4; TRBD1 agrees at 10 bases. J was trimmed by 5 bases and V by 1 base; bases with no gene match: 2. The CDR3 is made up of 15 amino acids. Germline CDR1 is MGHDK and CDR2 is SYGVNS. CDR3 bases: TGTGCCAGCAGTGAATGGGGGACAGGGGAAAACATTCAGTACTTC. This sequence encodes CASSEWGTGENIQYF.

The CDR3 DNA follows: TGTGCCAGTCGCAGGGACAGGGGGCGAGATACGCAGTATTTT. Amino acid sequence: CASRRDRGRDTQYF. The chain couples TRBV19 to TRBJ2-3; TRBD1 aligns across 12 bases. Germline V gene sequence: CDR1 LNHDA, CDR2 SQIVND (reference sequence). This CDR3 contains 14 residues. V lost 8 bases, J lost 5 bases, and 5 bases stayed unmatched.

The chain uses TRBV27 and TRBJ1-2; D uncertain. With 3 bases removed from V and 4 bases from J, the gap between germline ends came to 9 bases. This CDR3 is built from 13 residues. CDR1 is MNHEY, CDR2 SMNVEV, per germline (reference sequence). CDR3 sequence (DNA): TGTGCCAGCAGTTTGGAGGGTGGCTATGGCTACACCTTC. Amino acids: CASSLEGGYGYTF.